A single sample is the source of the 16 T cell receptor beta chains below, sequenced in a study of identical twins. TCRdb analysed the 5' RACE reads with MiXCR anew, one entry per CDR3 protein. The repertoire consists of some 240,000 distinct CDR3 sequences, with about 8.5% occurring once and the leading ten covering 2.5% to 3.5%. This sample was also put to use in a study of yellow fever vaccine responses in identical twins.

The material sequenced was CD8+ T cells sorted from blood. All receptors come from a woman between 18 and 29 years old in good health.

This clonotype was counted at least ten times. This sequence joins TRBV4-1 and TRBJ2-5; 9 bases fit TRBD1. This CDR3 is built from 15 residues. The junction had 1 base not matched to a gene; V was cut back by 0 bases and J by 2 bases. The germline gives CDR1 MGHRA, CDR2 YSYEKL. DNA of the CDR3: TGCGCCAGCAGCCAAGAGGGGACAGGGCAAGAGACCCAGTACTTC. Protein product: CASSQEGTGQETQYF.

This clonotype was recorded at least ten times. The rearrangement links TRBV20-1 to TRBJ2-5; D remains unclear. This CDR3 is built from 14 residues. Germline V gene data show CDR1 as DFQATT and CDR2 as SNEGSKA (reference sequence). The V and J ends lost 0 bases and 7 bases respectively, with 15 bases between them. Here the CDR3 reads CSAREERFAGTQYF. CDR3 DNA sequence: TGCAGTGCTAGAGAGGAGCGTTTTGCTGGGACCCAGTACTTC.

The table lists this clonotype with a few counts. This sequence joins TRBV19 and TRBJ2-1; maybe TRBD2 (5 bases). Trimming removed 3 bases from V and 0 bases from J, with 9 bases in between. Germline loops: CDR1 LNHDA, CDR2 SQIVND (reference sequence). The CDR3 sequence is 15 residues long. In DNA form, the CDR3 reads TGTGCCAGTAGTATCCCGGGGAGCTCCTACAATGAGCAGTTCTTC. Its translation is CASSIPGSSYNEQFF.

This rearrangement joins TRBV6-5 to TRBJ2-1; D call uncertain. The V end was cut by 0 bases, the J end by 6 bases, with 12 bases between. Germline loops: CDR1 MNHEY, CDR2 SVGAGI. The CDR3 covers 15 residues. CDR3 amino acids: CASSYSYSVVNEQFF. The CDR3 DNA reads as TGTGCCAGCAGTTACTCCTACAGTGTAGTCAATGAGCAGTTCTTC.

This clonotype showed up many times. This rearrangement joins TRBV15 to TRBJ2-6; D gene uncertain. Trimming removed 1 base from V and 1 base from J, with 5 bases in between. This CDR3 spans 15 amino acids. Per germline, CDR1 LNHNV and CDR2 YYDKDF (reference sequence). In DNA form, the CDR3 reads TGTGCCACCAGCAGAGGAGATTCTGGGGCCAACGTCCTGACTTTC. It encodes CATSRGDSGANVLTF.

This chain uses TRBV4-3 with TRBJ2-1; TRBD1 agrees at 7 bases. Germline trimming cut 1 base from V and 8 bases from J; bases unmatched to any gene: 5. From germline, CDR1 is LGHNA and CDR2 YSLEER. The CDR3 is 14 amino acids. The CDR3: CASSQGQGRYEQFF. CDR3 nucleotides: TGCGCCAGCAGCCAAGGACAGGGTAGATATGAGCAGTTCTTC.

There are a few counts of this clonotype. J is TRBJ2-3 and V is TRBV5-1; D gene unclear. The CDR3 is 13 amino acids. Trimming stripped 1 base from V and 4 bases from J, with 7 bases between. Germline loops: CDR1 SGHRS, CDR2 YFSETQ. The CDR3 DNA is TGCGCCAGCAGCTTGTATTCCCCAGATACGCAGTATTTT. Protein: CASSLYSPDTQYF.

This clonotype was recorded at least ten times. This sequence joins TRBV12-3 or TRBV12-4 and TRBJ2-7; maybe TRBD1 (5 bases). The ends were cut back, 4 bases at V and 3 bases at J, with 13 bases in the middle. This CDR3 has 14 residues. The CDR3 DNA is TGTGCCAGCAGTTCGGATCCAGGGTTCTACGAGCAGTACTTC. It codes for CASSSDPGFYEQYF.

This clonotype was found many times. The chain recombines TRBV5-1 with TRBJ2-7; D remains unclear. The V end was cut by 0 bases, the J end by 2 bases, with 9 bases between. Germline values: CDR1 SGHRS, CDR2 YFSETQ. This CDR3 has 14 amino acids. Here the CDR3 reads CASSLDPVAYEQYF. The CDR3 DNA follows: TGCGCCAGCAGCTTGGATCCGGTGGCCTACGAGCAGTACTTC.

This clonotype was detected many times. The chain carries TRBV25-1 and TRBJ2-2; 9 nucleotides match TRBD2. Losses at the gene ends were 1 base for V and 2 bases for J; bases not matched to a gene: 11. The CDR3 length is 19 residues. Germline V lookup: CDR1 MGHDK, CDR2 SYGVNS. DNA of the CDR3: TGTGCCAGCAGTGAATTTCCGATTCTAGCGGGACCTAACACCGGGGAGCTGTTTTTT. Its translation is CASSEFPILAGPNTGELFF.

This clonotype was recorded at least ten times. The chain employs TRBV7-9 and TRBJ2-7, with no clear D. CDR3 size: 13 residues. The V and J ends lost 6 bases and 5 bases respectively, with 14 bases between them. Germline CDR1 and CDR2: SEHNR and FQNEAQ (reference sequence). The CDR3 spells CASRPPISDEQYF. Here the CDR3 DNA reads TGTGCCAGCAGACCCCCCATTTCCGACGAGCAGTACTTC.

This clonotype came up a few times. This chain links TRBV19 with TRBJ2-7, with D perhaps TRBD2 (5 bases). This CDR3 has 12 amino acids. Germline CDR1 LNHDA, CDR2 SQIVND (reference sequence). V was cut by 7 bases and J by 6 bases, with 13 bases left in between. Here the CDR3 DNA reads TGTGCCAGTATTGACTCCCGGGGCGAGCAGTACTTC. Its translation: CASIDSRGEQYF.

This clonotype was observed many times. This chain connects TRBV15 to TRBJ2-6; D might be TRBD1 (5 bases). The CDR3 spans 16 residues. CDR1 is LNHNV, CDR2 YYDKDF, per germline (reference sequence). Deletions cut 5 bases from V and 0 bases from J, with 11 bases between. CDR3 protein: CATSRDSNSGANVLTF. CDR3 DNA sequence: TGTGCCACCAGCCGTGACAGTAACTCTGGGGCCAACGTCCTGACTTTC.

The chain employs TRBV27 and TRBJ2-3; D not certain. The V gene's germline CDR1 is MNHEY and CDR2 SMNVEV (reference sequence). V was trimmed by 3 bases and J by 0 bases, leaving 10 bases between them. This CDR3 is built from 15 residues. CDR3 loop: CASSFLPESTDTQYF. The CDR3 bases are TGTGCCAGCAGTTTTTTGCCAGAAAGCACAGATACGCAGTATTTT.

Worth noting for this clonotype: A much more abundant neighbour one base away suggests this may be a read error. The chain is built from TRBV28 and TRBJ2-5; D is perhaps TRBD1 or TRBD2 (5 bases each). Germline CDR1 MDHEN, CDR2 SYDVKM. The CDR3 sequence is 14 residues long. Trimming took off 6 bases at V and 0 bases at J, with 11 bases between the two ends. As DNA, the CDR3 is TGTGCCAGCAGCCTCGGGACGGACCAAGAGACCCAGTACTTC. Its protein is CASSLGTDQETQYF.

There are many counts of this clonotype. The chain joins TRBV12-3 or TRBV12-4 to TRBJ2-3; D uncertain. Trimming removed 5 bases from V and 3 bases from J, with 6 bases in between. The CDR3 contains 12 residues. The CDR3 loop is CASSPDTDTQYF. The CDR3 nucleotides are TGTGCCAGCAGTCCAGATACAGATACGCAGTATTTT.